This TCR beta chain appears in the sequencing data of a study of OX40 agonist ivuxolimab in advanced cancers. Data came from immunoSEQ multiplex PCR; TCRdb stores just in-frame clones and leaves some out. The table lists around 100,000 clones, around 91% of them singletons. The CDR3 is 16 residues long. Germline V gene sequence: CDR1 SGHRS, CDR2 YFSETQ. Trimming shortened V by 4 bases and J by 1 base, and 17 bases separated the two germline ends. Broader study findings: At 0.1 to 3.0 mg/kg and by week 6, CD4+ and CD8+ T cells in the blood had expanded clonally.

Concerning this clone itself: Its antigen remains unidentified.

The chain employs TRBV5-1 and TRBJ1-1; TRBD1 might be the D (5 bases). Material: CD4+ or CD8+ T cells sorted from blood, obtained in a trial of the OX40 agonist ivuxolimab. This TCR derives from an adult with an advanced solid tumor such as melanoma, head and neck, liver or kidney cancer. The CDR3 sequence is CASSRDSPTANTEAFF. In DNA form, the CDR3 reads TGCGCCAGCAGCCGTGACTCCCCGACAGCGAACACTGAAGCTTTCTTT.